This TCR beta chain stems from a study of cytomegalovirus exposure and HLA in healthy donors. Across the whole study: The study's early data release held approximately 91 million unique TCRs from HLA-typed donors.

Regarding the study as a whole: It was reported that the classifier diagnosed cytomegalovirus status with high specificity and sensitivity in both the original and validation cohorts. Links to common viral pathogens appeared, in a later analysis, for several of the most significant clusters. Per a prior analysis, the majority of TCR beta V segments were productive roughly 87% or roughly 30% of the time.

CDR3 length equals 15 residues. The germline CDR1 and CDR2 sequences are MNHEY and SMNVEV (reference sequence). V lost 5 bases, J lost 3 bases, and 15 bases lay in between. The PCR had 60 Vbeta and 13 Jbeta primers. TCRdb's copy holds only in-frame clones and misses some; the assay was immunoSEQ multiplex PCR. Among about 140,000 clones listed, 80% were seen once. Turning to this clone: Its specificity is unknown.

This receptor was obtained from a man aged 35 to 55 in good health and CMV-seronegative. The V and J genes are TRBV27 and TRBJ2-3; a possible D gene is TRBD2 (6 bases). The source material was PBMCs. The CDR3 loop reads CASSPSVRGTDTQYF. As DNA, the CDR3 is TGTGCCAGCAGTCCAAGTGTACGGGGGACAGATACGCAGTATTTT.